Here is one T cell receptor beta chain with its context. Data came from immunoSEQ multiplex PCR; TCRdb stores just in-frame clones and leaves some out. This sample has about 52,000 clones; almost 95% occur once, and the top ten carry 0.7% to 0.9%. This sample was included in a study of T cell changes during pregnancy in multiple sclerosis. The J segment lost 4 bases and the V segment lost 5 bases, leaving 6 bases of the junction unmatched. Per germline, CDR1 SSHAT and CDR2 FNYEAQ (reference sequence). This CDR3 region has 15 residues. The source is a female donor with multiple sclerosis, enrolled in a pregnancy study. The chain couples TRBV7-7 to TRBJ2-1; 9 bases line up with TRBD1. The sample here was CD4+ T cells from peripheral blood mononuclear cells, taken in the third trimester of pregnancy. In DNA, the CDR3 is TGTGCCAGCAGCAACCCGGGACAGGGATACAATGAGCAGTTCTTC. Its translation is CASSNPGQGYNEQFF.